Listed below are T cell receptor beta chains from one sample, sequenced in a study of blood T cell repertoires in COVID-19. The table came from immunoSEQ multiplex PCR; TCRdb's copy has only in-frame clones and leaves some out. Of approximately 300,000 clones listed, around 86% are singletons. Sequencing was done on a sample of PBMCs or T cells enriched from blood (not recorded which). The receptors come from a man aged 30 to 45 who had recovered from COVID-19. Both conserved end residues are part of each CDR3. D genes are given only for firm matches. Some rows have no size entry. The others give once, few or many, or a class for an expanded clone.

J gene: TRBJ1-2
clone size: few
V gene: TRBV12-3/TRBV12-4
D gene: NA
CDR3 protein: CASSEEFNYGYTF
CDR3 DNA: TGTGCCAGCAGTGAGGAGTTTAACTATGGCTACACCTTC

J gene: TRBJ2-3
clone size: NA
V gene: TRBV7-2
D gene: NA
CDR3 protein: CASSLAPLARRGTDTQYF
CDR3 DNA: TGTGCCAGCAGCTTAGCCCCCCTAGCCCGACGGGGCACAGATACGCAGTATTTT

J gene: TRBJ1-2
clone size: NA
V gene: TRBV6-5
D gene: TRBD1
CDR3 protein: CASRADRTNGYTF
CDR3 DNA: TGTGCCAGCAGGGCGGACAGGACAAATGGCTACACCTTC

J gene: TRBJ1-5
clone size: once
V gene: TRBV19
D gene: NA
CDR3 protein: CASSVSRDQPQHF
CDR3 DNA: TGTGCCAGTAGTGTCTCGCGGGATCAGCCCCAGCATTTT

J gene: TRBJ2-2
clone size: NA
V gene: TRBV5-6
D gene: NA
CDR3 protein: CASSRGSHNTGELFF
CDR3 DNA: TGTGCCAGCAGCCGAGGATCCCATAACACCGGGGAGCTGTTTTTT

J gene: TRBJ1-2
clone size: few
V gene: TRBV28
D gene: TRBD1
CDR3 protein: CASRWTGVGGYTF
CDR3 DNA: TGTGCCAGCAGATGGACAGGGGTCGGAGGCTACACCTTC

J gene: TRBJ1-1
clone size: few
V gene: TRBV19
D gene: TRBD1
CDR3 protein: CASRRTGLLPEAFF
CDR3 DNA: TGTGCCAGTAGGCGGACAGGGTTACTACCTGAAGCTTTCTTT

J gene: TRBJ1-1
clone size: NA
V gene: TRBV6-5
D gene: NA
CDR3 protein: CASSFRTELGRGAFF
CDR3 DNA: TGTGCCAGCAGTTTCCGGACAGAGTTGGGGAGGGGAGCTTTCTTT

J gene: TRBJ2-5
clone size: NA
V gene: TRBV4-1
D gene: TRBD1
CDR3 protein: CASSQESAGTGGAIRETQYF
CDR3 DNA: TGCGCCAGCAGCCAAGAAAGTGCCGGGACAGGGGGCGCGATCAGAGAGACCCAGTACTTC

J gene: TRBJ1-3
clone size: NA
V gene: TRBV19
D gene: NA
CDR3 protein: CASTAFSGNTIYF
CDR3 DNA: TGTGCCAGTACAGCGTTCTCTGGAAACACCATATATTTT

J gene: TRBJ2-3
clone size: NA
V gene: TRBV14
D gene: NA
CDR3 protein: CASSQDFRGDTQYF
CDR3 DNA: TGTGCCAGCAGCCAAGATTTTCGGGGAGATACGCAGTATTTT

J gene: TRBJ1-6
clone size: few
V gene: TRBV19
D gene: NA
CDR3 protein: CASSQTDSPLHF
CDR3 DNA: TGTGCCAGTAGTCAGACAGATTCACCCCTCCACTTT

J gene: TRBJ2-5
clone size: few
V gene: TRBV14
D gene: TRBD1
CDR3 protein: CASSSRDREFETQYF
CDR3 DNA: TGTGCCAGCAGCTCCCGGGACAGGGAATTCGAGACCCAGTACTTC

J gene: TRBJ2-1
clone size: NA
V gene: TRBV28
D gene: TRBD2
CDR3 protein: CASTRRALAGKGNEQFF
CDR3 DNA: TGTGCCAGCACCAGGAGGGCCTTAGCGGGGAAGGGCAATGAGCAGTTCTTC

J gene: TRBJ1-3
clone size: few
V gene: TRBV10-3
D gene: TRBD1
CDR3 protein: CAIRGGQGRDTIYF
CDR3 DNA: TGTGCCATCAGGGGTGGACAGGGAAGAGACACCATATATTTT

J gene: TRBJ1-6
clone size: few
V gene: TRBV5-1
D gene: NA
CDR3 protein: CASSLGAGNSPLHF
CDR3 DNA: TGCGCCAGCAGCTTAGGGGCAGGTAATTCACCCCTCCACTTT

J gene: TRBJ2-7
clone size: NA
V gene: TRBV5-1
D gene: TRBD2
CDR3 protein: CASSLITSGGATTYEQYF
CDR3 DNA: TGCGCCAGCAGCTTGATTACTAGCGGGGGGGCGACCACCTACGAGCAGTACTTC

J gene: TRBJ1-1
clone size: few
V gene: TRBV20-1
D gene: NA
CDR3 protein: CSPGQAQAFF
CDR3 DNA: TGCAGTCCGGGACAAGCCCAAGCTTTCTTT

J gene: TRBJ2-5
clone size: NA
V gene: TRBV21-1
D gene: NA
CDR3 protein: CASRQTMETQYF
CDR3 DNA: TGTGCCAGCAGACAGACTATGGAGACCCAGTACTTC

J gene: TRBJ2-2
clone size: once
V gene: TRBV5-1
D gene: NA
CDR3 protein: CASSLTQGRNGELFF
CDR3 DNA: TGCGCCAGCAGCCTTACACAGGGAAGAAACGGGGAGCTGTTTTTT

J gene: TRBJ2-5
clone size: NA
V gene: TRBV6-5
D gene: NA
CDR3 protein: CASSRGSETQYF
CDR3 DNA: TGTGCCAGCAGCAGAGGGTCGGAGACCCAGTACTTC

J gene: TRBJ1-2
clone size: NA
V gene: TRBV19
D gene: TRBD1
CDR3 protein: CASSPRDRNYGYTF
CDR3 DNA: TGTGCCAGTAGTCCCCGGGACAGGAACTATGGCTACACCTTC

J gene: TRBJ2-7
clone size: NA
V gene: TRBV10-1
D gene: NA
CDR3 protein: CASSEIRGGSYEQYF
CDR3 DNA: TGCGCCAGCAGTGAGATCAGAGGGGGCTCCTACGAGCAGTACTTC

J gene: TRBJ1-2
clone size: NA
V gene: TRBV24-1
D gene: NA
CDR3 protein: CATSDLHLSYGYTF
CDR3 DNA: TGTGCCACCAGTGATTTGCACTTAAGCTATGGCTACACCTTC

J gene: TRBJ2-3
clone size: NA
V gene: TRBV9
D gene: TRBD2
CDR3 protein: CASSVASGRAWDTQYF
CDR3 DNA: TGTGCCAGCAGCGTAGCCAGCGGGAGGGCCTGGGATACGCAGTATTTT

J gene: TRBJ1-1
clone size: NA
V gene: TRBV28
D gene: NA
CDR3 protein: CASKWSGMIDTEAFF
CDR3 DNA: TGTGCCAGCAAGTGGTCAGGGATGATTGACACTGAAGCTTTCTTT

J gene: TRBJ2-7
clone size: once
V gene: TRBV28
D gene: TRBD1
CDR3 protein: CASRPGQSYEQYF
CDR3 DNA: TGTGCCAGCAGACCGGGACAGAGCTACGAGCAGTACTTC

J gene: TRBJ2-4
clone size: NA
V gene: TRBV10-2
D gene: NA
CDR3 protein: CASSESGENIQYF
CDR3 DNA: TGCGCCAGCAGTGAGTCCGGGGAGAACATTCAGTACTTC

J gene: TRBJ1-2
clone size: NA
V gene: TRBV2
D gene: NA
CDR3 protein: CASSDGVVYGYTF
CDR3 DNA: TGTGCCAGCAGTGACGGTGTCGTCTATGGCTACACCTTC

J gene: TRBJ2-7
clone size: NA
V gene: TRBV7-2
D gene: NA
CDR3 protein: CASSSDPGSGSYEQYF
CDR3 DNA: TGTGCCAGCAGCTCCGACCCGGGTAGCGGCTCCTACGAGCAGTACTTC

J gene: TRBJ2-7
clone size: few
V gene: TRBV30
D gene: NA
CDR3 protein: CAWTTPPRLPVEVGEQYF
CDR3 DNA: TGTGCCTGGACTACTCCCCCGCGCCTCCCGGTTGAGGTAGGCGAGCAGTACTTC

J gene: TRBJ1-1
clone size: NA
V gene: TRBV19
D gene: TRBD1
CDR3 protein: CASSIGPGGPMNTEAFF
CDR3 DNA: TGTGCCAGTAGTATTGGGCCAGGGGGACCTATGAACACTGAAGCTTTCTTT

J gene: TRBJ2-2
clone size: NA
V gene: TRBV9
D gene: TRBD2
CDR3 protein: CASSVGPSGPTGELFF
CDR3 DNA: TGTGCCAGCAGCGTAGGCCCTAGCGGCCCCACCGGGGAGCTGTTTTTT

J gene: TRBJ1-4
clone size: NA
V gene: TRBV6-1
D gene: NA
CDR3 protein: CASSAYLTGGREKLFF
CDR3 DNA: TGTGCCAGCAGTGCTTACCTGACAGGCGGAAGGGAAAAACTGTTTTTT

J gene: TRBJ1-3
clone size: NA
V gene: TRBV6-1
D gene: TRBD1
CDR3 protein: CASSGWGQISGNTIYF
CDR3 DNA: TGTGCCAGCAGTGGATGGGGACAGATCTCTGGAAACACCATATATTTT